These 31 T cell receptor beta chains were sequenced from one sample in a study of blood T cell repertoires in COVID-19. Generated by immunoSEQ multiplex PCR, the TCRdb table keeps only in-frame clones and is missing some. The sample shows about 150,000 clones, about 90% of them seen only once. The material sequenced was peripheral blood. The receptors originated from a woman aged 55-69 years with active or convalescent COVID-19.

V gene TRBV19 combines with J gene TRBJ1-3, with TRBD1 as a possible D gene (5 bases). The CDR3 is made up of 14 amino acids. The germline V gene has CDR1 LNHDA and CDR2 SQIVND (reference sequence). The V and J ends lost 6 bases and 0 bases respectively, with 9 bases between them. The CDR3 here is CASSDSHSGNTIYF. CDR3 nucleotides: TGTGCCAGTAGCGACAGCCACTCTGGAAACACCATATATTTT.

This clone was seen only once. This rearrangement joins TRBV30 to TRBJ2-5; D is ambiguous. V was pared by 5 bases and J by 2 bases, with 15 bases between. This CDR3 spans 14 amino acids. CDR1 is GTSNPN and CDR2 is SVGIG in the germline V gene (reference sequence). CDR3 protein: CAWWSAIAQETQYF. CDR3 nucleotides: TGTGCCTGGTGGAGTGCCATAGCTCAAGAGACCCAGTACTTC.

The CDR3 loop is CASSYSGQGGSEQYF. For the CDR3, the DNA is TGTGCCAGCAGTTACAGTGGGCAGGGGGGTTCCGAGCAGTACTTC. V and J are TRBV6-5 and TRBJ2-7; tentative D call: TRBD1 (7 bases). CDR3 length: 15 residues. The germline V gene has CDR1 MNHEY and CDR2 SVGAGI. With 2 bases removed from V and 6 bases from J, the gap between germline ends came to 17 bases.

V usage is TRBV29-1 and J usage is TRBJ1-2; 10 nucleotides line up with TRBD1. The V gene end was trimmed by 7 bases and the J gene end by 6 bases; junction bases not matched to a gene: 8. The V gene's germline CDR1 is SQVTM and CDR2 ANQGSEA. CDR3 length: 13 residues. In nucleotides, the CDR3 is TGCAGCGCAGGACAGGGGGTAGCAGATGGCTACACCTTC. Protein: CSAGQGVADGYTF.

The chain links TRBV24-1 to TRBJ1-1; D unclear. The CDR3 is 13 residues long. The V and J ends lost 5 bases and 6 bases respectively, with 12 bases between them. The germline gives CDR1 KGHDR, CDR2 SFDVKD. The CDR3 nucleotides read TGTGCCACCAGTGGAGGTAGTTCTCCTGAAGCTTTCTTT. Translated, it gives CATSGGSSPEAFF.

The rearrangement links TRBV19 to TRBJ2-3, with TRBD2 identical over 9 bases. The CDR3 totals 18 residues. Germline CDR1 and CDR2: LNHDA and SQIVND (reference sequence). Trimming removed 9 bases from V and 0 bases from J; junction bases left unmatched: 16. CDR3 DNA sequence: TGTGCCAGCTCCCCGGGGAGGGAGCGGGGGGCGAGCACAGATACGCAGTATTTT. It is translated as CASSPGRERGASTDTQYF.

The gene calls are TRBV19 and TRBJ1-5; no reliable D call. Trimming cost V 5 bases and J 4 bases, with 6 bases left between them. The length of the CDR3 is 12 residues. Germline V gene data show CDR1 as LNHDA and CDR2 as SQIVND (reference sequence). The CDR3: CASSVRNQPQHF. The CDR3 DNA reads TGTGCCAGTAGTGTCAGGAATCAGCCCCAGCATTTT.

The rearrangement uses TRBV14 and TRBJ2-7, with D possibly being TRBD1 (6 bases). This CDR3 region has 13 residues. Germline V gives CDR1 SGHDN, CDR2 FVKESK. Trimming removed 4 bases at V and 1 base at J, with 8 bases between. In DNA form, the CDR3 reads TGTGCCAGCAGCCCAACAGGGTCCTACGAGCAGTACTTC. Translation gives CASSPTGSYEQYF. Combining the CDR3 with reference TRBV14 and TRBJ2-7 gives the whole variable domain EAGVTQFPSHSVIEKGQTVTLRCDPISGHDNLYWYRRVMGKEIKFLLHFVKESKQDESGMPNNRFLAERTGGTYSTLKVQPAELEDSGVYFCASSPTGSYEQYFGPGTRLTVT.

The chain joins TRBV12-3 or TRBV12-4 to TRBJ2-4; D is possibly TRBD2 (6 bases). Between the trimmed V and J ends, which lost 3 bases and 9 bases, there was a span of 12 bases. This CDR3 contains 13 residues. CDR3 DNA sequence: TGTGCCAGCAGTTTTGATGGGGGGAGCATTCAGTACTTC. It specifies CASSFDGGSIQYF.

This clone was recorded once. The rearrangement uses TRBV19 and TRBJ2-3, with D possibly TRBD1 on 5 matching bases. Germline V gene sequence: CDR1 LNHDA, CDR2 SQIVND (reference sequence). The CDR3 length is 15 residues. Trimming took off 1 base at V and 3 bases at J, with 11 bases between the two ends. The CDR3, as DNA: TGTGCCAGTAGTATAGCCCCAGGGTCGACAGATACGCAGTATTTT. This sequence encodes CASSIAPGSTDTQYF.

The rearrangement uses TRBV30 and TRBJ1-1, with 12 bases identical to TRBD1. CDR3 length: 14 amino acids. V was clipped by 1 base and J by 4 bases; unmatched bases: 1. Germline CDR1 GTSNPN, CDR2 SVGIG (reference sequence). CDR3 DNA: TGTGCCTGGAGTGCGGGACAGGGGGCCACTGAAGCTTTCTTT. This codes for CAWSAGQGATEAFF.

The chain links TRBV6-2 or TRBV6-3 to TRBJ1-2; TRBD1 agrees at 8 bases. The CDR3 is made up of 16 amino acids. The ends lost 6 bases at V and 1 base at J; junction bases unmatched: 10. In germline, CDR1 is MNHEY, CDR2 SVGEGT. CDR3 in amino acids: CASRYVPGQDNYGYTF. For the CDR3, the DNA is TGTGCCAGCAGATACGTCCCGGGACAGGATAACTATGGCTACACCTTC.

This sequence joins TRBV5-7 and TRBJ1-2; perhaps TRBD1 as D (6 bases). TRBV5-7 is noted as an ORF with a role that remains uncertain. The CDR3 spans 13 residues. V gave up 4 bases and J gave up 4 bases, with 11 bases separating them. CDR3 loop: CASSADSLYGYTF. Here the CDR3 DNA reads TGTGCCAGCAGCGCGGACAGCCTCTATGGCTACACCTTC.

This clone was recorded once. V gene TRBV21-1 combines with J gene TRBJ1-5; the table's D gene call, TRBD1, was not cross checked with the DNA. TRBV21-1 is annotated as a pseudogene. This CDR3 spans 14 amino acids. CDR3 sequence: CASSRIQGNQPQHF. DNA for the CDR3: TGTGCCAGCAGCAGAATCCAGGGCAATCAGCCCCAGCATTTT.

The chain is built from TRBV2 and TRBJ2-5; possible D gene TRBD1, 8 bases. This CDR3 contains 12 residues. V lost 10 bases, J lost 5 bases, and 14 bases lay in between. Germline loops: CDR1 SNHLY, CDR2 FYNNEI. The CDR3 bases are TGTGCCAACAGGGGGGGTGGGGAGACCCAGTACTTC. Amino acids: CANRGGGETQYF.

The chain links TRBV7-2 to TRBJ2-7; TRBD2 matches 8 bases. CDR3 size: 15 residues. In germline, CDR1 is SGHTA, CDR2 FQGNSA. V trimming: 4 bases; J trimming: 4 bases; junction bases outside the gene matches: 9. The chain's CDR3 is CASSSLAGPSYEQYF. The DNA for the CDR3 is TGTGCCAGCAGCTCATTAGCGGGGCCTTCGTACGAGCAGTACTTC.

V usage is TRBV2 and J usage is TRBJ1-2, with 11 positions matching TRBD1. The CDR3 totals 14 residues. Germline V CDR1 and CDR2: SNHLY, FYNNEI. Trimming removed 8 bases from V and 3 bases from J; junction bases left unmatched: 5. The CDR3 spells CASGQGALDYGYTF. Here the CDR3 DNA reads TGTGCCAGCGGACAGGGGGCGTTGGACTATGGCTACACCTTC.

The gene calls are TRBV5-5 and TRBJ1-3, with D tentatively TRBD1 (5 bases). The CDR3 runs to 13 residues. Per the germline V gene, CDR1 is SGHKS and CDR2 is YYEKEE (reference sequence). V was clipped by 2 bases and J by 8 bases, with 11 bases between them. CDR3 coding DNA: TGTGCCAGCAGCTTTAACCCGGGGGACACCATATATTTT. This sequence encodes CASSFNPGDTIYF. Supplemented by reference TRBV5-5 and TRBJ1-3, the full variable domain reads DAGVTQSPTHLIKTRGQQVTLRCSPISGHKSVSWYQQVLGQGPQFIFQYYEKEERGRGNFPDRFSARQFPNYSSELNVNALLLGDSALYLCASSFNPGDTIYFGEGSWLTVV.

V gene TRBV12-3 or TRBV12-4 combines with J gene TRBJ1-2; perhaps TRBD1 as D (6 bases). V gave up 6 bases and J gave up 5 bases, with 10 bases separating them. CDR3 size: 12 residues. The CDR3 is CASSRDTYGYTF. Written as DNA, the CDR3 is TGTGCCAGCAGCCGGGACACTTATGGCTACACCTTC.

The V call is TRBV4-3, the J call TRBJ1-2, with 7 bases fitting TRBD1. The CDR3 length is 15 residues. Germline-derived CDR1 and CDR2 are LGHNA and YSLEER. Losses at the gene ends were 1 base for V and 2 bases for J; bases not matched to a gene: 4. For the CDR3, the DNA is TGCGCCAGCAGCCAAGTGACAGGGCTGAACTATGGCTACACCTTC. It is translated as CASSQVTGLNYGYTF.

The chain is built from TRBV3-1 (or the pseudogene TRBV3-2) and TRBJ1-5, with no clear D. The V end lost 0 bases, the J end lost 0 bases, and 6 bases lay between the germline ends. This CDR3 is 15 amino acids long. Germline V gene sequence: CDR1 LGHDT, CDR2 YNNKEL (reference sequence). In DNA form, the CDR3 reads TGTGCCAGCAGCCAAGACGGTGGTAGCAATCAGCCCCAGCATTTT. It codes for CASSQDGGSNQPQHF.

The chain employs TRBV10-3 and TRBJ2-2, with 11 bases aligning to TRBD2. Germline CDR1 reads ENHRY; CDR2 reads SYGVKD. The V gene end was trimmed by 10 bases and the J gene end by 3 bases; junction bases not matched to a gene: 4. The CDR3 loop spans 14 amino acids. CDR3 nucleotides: TGTGCCAGCAAACTAGCGGGGGACACCGGGGAGCTGTTTTTT. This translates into CASKLAGDTGELFF.

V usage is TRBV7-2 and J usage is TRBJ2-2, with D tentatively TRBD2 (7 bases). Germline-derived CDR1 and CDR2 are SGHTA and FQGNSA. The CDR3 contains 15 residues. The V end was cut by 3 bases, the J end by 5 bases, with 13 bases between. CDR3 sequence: CASSFRGAETGELFF. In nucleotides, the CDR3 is TGTGCCAGCAGCTTCCGGGGGGCAGAGACCGGGGAGCTGTTTTTT.

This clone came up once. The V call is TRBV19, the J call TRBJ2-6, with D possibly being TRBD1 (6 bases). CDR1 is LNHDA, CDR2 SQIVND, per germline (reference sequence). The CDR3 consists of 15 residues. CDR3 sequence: CAPDRPYSGANVLTF. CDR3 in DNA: TGTGCACCCGACAGGCCGTACTCTGGGGCCAACGTCCTGACTTTC.

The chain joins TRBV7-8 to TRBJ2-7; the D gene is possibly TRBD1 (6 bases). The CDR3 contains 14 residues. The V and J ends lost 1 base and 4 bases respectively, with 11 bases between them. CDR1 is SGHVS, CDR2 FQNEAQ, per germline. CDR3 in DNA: TGTGCCAGCAGCTTAGGGGGGACACGATACGAGCAGTACTTC. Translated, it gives CASSLGGTRYEQYF.

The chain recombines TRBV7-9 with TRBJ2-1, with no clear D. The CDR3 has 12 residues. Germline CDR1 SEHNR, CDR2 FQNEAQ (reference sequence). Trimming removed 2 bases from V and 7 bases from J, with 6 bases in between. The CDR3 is CASSLFRNEQFF. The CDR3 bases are TGTGCCAGCAGCTTATTCCGGAATGAGCAGTTCTTC. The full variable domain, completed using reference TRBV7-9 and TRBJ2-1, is DTGVSQNPRHKITKRGQNVTFRCDPISEHNRLYWYRQTLGQGPEFLTYFQNEAQLEKSRLLSDRFSAERPKGSFSTLEIQRTEQGDSAMYLCASSLFRNEQFFGPGTRLTVL.

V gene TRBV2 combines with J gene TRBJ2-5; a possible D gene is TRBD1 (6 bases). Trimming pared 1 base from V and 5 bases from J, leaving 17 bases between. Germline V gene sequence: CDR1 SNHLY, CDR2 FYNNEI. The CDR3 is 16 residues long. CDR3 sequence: CASSEESPGAGETQYF. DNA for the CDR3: TGTGCCAGCAGTGAAGAGTCGCCAGGGGCAGGGGAGACCCAGTACTTC.

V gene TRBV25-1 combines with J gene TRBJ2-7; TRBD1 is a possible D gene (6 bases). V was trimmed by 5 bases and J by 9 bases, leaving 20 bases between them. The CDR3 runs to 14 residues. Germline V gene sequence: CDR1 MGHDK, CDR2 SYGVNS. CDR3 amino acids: CASSPGQPLPGQYF. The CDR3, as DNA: TGTGCCAGCAGTCCGGGACAACCTCTCCCAGGGCAGTACTTC.

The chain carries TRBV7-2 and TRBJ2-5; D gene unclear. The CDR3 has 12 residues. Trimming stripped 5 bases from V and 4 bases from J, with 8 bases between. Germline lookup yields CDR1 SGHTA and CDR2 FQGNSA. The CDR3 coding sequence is TGTGCCAGCAGCCCCTACTCAGAGACCCAGTACTTC. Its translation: CASSPYSETQYF.

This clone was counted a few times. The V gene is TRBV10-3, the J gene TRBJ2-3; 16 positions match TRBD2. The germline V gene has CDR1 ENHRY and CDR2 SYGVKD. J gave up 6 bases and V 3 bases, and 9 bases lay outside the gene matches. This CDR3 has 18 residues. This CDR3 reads CAISEPGLAGGARDTQYF. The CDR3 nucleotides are TGTGCCATCAGTGAACCGGGACTAGCGGGGGGGGCCCGCGATACGCAGTATTTT.

CDR3 sequence reads: CAISRLAGEQFF. CDR3 nucleotide sequence: TGTGCCATCAGCAGACTAGCGGGCGAGCAGTTCTTC. The chain has TRBV10-3 and TRBJ2-1; 10 nucleotides agree with TRBD2. Germline V gives CDR1 ENHRY, CDR2 SYGVKD. The V gene end was trimmed by 6 bases and the J gene end by 10 bases; junction bases not matched to a gene: 3. The CDR3 extends over 12 amino acids.